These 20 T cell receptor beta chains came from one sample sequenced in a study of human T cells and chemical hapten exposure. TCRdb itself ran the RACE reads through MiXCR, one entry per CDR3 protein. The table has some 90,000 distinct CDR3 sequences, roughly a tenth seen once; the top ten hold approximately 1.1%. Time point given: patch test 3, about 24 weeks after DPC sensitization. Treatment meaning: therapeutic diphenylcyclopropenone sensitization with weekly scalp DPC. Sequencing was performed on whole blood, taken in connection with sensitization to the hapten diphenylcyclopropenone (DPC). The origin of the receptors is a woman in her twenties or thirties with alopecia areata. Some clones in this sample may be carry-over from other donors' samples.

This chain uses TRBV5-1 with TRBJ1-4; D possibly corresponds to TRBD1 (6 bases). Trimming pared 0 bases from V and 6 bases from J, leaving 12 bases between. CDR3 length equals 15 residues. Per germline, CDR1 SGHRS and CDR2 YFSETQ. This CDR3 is CASSLETGRYEKLFF. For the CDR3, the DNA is TGCGCCAGCAGCTTGGAAACAGGGCGGTATGAAAAACTGTTTTTT.

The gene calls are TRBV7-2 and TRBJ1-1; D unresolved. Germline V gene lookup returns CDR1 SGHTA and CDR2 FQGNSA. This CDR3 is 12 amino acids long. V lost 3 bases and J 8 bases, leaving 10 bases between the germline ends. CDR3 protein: CASSLFGYEAFF. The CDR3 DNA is TGTGCCAGCAGCTTGTTCGGTTACGAAGCTTTCTTT.

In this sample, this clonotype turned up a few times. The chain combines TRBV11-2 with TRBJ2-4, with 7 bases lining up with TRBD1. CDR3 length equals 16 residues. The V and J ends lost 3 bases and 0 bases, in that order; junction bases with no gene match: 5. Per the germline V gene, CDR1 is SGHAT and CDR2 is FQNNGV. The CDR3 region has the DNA TGTGCCAGCAGCTTCGGACAGGCACTAGCCAAAAACATTCAGTACTTC. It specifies CASSFGQALAKNIQYF.

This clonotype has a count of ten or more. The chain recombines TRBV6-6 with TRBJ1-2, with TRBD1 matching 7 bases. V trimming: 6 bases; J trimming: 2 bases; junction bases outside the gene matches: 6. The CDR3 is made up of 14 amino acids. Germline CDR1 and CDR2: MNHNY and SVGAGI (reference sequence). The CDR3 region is CASSGQAVNYGYTF. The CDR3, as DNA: TGTGCCAGCAGCGGACAGGCGGTCAACTATGGCTACACCTTC.

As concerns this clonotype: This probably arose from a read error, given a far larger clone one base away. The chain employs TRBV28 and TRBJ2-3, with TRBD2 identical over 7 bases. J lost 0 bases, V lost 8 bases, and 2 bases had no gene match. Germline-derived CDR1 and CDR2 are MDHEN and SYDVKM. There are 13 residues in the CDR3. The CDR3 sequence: CASGSGSTDTQYF. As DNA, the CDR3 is TGTGCCAGCGGTAGCGGGAGCACAGATACGCAGTATTTT.

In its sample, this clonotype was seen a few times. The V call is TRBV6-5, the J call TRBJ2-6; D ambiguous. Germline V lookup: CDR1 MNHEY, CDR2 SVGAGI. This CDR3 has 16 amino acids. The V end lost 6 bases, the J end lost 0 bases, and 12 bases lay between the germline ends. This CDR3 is CASRSHTGSGANVLTF. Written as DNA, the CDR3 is TGTGCCAGCAGGTCACACACGGGCTCTGGGGCCAACGTCCTGACTTTC.

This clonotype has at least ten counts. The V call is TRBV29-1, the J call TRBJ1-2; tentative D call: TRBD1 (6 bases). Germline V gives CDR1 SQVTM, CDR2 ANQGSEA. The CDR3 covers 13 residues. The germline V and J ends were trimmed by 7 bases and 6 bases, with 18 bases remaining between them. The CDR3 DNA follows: TGCAGCGCCCGATGGGGGGGCGGCAATGGCTACACCTTC. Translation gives CSARWGGGNGYTF.

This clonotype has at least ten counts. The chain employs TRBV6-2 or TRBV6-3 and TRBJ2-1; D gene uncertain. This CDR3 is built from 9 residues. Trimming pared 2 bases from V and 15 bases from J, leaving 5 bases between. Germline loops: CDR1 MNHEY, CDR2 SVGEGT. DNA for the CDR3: TGTGCCAGCAGTTACCCCCCGTTCTTC. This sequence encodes CASSYPPFF.

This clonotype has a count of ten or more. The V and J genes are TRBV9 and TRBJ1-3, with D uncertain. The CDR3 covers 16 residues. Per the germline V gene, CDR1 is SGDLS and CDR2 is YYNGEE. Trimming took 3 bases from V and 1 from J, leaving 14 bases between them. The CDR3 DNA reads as TGTGCCAGCAGCGCCGGTGCCTGGAATTCTGGAAACACCATATATTTT. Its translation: CASSAGAWNSGNTIYF.

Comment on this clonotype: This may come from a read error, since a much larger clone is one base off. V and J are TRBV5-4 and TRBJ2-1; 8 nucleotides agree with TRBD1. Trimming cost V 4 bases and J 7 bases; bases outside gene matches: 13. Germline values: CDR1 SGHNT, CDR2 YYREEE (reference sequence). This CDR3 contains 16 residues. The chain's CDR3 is CASSTSIGQGWNEQFF. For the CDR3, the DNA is TGTGCCAGCAGCACGAGCATCGGACAGGGATGGAATGAGCAGTTCTTC.

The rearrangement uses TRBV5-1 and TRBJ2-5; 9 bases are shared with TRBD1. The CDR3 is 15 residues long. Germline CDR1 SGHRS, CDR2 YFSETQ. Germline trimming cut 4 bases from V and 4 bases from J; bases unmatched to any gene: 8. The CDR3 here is CASSVPKDRGETQYF. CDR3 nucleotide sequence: TGCGCCAGCAGCGTACCGAAGGACAGGGGAGAGACCCAGTACTTC.

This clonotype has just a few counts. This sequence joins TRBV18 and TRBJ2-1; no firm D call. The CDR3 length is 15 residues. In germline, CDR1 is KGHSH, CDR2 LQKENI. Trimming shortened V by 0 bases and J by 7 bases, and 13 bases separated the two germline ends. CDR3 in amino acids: CASSPPLEKRNEQFF. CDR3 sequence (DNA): TGTGCCAGCTCACCACCCCTTGAAAAGCGAAATGAGCAGTTCTTC.

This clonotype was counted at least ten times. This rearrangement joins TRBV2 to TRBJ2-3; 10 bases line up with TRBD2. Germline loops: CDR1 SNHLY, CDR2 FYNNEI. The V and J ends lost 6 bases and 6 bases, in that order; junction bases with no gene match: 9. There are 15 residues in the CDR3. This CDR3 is CASSTRLAGADTQYF. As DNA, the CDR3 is TGTGCCAGCAGCACACGGCTAGCGGGAGCGGATACGCAGTATTTT.

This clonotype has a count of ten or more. This CDR3 reads CASRYGQGGTEAFF. The CDR3 DNA sequence: TGCGCCAGCAGATACGGACAGGGAGGCACTGAAGCTTTCTTT. The chain carries TRBV10-2 and TRBJ1-1, with TRBD1 matching over 8 bases. Germline trimming cut 6 bases from V and 4 bases from J; bases unmatched to any gene: 7. The CDR3 is 14 residues long. CDR1 is WSHSY and CDR2 is SAAADI in the germline V gene.

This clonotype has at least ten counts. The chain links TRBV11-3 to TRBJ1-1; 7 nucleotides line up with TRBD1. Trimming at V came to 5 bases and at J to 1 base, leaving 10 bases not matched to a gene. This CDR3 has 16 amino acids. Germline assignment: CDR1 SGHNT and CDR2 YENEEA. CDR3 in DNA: TGTGCCAGCAGCCCTAGCCACGGGACAGAGAACACTGAAGCTTTCTTT. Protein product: CASSPSHGTENTEAFF.

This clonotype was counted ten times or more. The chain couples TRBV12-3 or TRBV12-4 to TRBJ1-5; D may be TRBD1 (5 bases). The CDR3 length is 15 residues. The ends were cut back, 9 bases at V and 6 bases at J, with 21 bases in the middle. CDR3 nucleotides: TGTGCCAGTGGGCAACAATCAGGGTACGGTCAGCCCCAGCATTTT. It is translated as CASGQQSGYGQPQHF.

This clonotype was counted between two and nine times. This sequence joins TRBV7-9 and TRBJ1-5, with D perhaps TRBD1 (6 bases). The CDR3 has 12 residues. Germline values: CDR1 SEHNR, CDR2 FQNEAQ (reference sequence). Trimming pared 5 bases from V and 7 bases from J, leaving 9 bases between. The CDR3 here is CASSTGWQPQHF. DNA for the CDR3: TGTGCCAGCAGCACAGGGTGGCAGCCCCAGCATTTT.

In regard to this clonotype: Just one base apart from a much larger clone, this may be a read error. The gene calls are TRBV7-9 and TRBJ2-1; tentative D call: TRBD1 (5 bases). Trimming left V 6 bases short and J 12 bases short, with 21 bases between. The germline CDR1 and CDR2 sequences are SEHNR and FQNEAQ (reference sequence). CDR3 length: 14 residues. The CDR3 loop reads CASSPNLRADGQFF. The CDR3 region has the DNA TGTGCCAGCAGTCCAAACCTCAGGGCGGATGGGCAGTTCTTC.

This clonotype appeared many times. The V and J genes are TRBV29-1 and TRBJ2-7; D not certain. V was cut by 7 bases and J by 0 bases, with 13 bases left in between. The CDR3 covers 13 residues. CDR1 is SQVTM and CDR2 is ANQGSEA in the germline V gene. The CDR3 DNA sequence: TGCAGCGCCGTAGAAGTTAGCTCCTACGAGCAGTACTTC. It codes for CSAVEVSSYEQYF.

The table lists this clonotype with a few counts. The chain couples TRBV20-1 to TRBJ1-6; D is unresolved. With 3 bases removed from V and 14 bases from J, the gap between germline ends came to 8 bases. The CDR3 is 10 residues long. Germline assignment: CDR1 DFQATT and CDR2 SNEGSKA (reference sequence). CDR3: CSASPSSLHF. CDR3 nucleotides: TGCAGTGCTAGCCCGAGCTCCCTCCACTTT.